A single sample is the source of the 3 T cell receptor beta chains below, sequenced in a study of blood T cells in healthy people across ages. Using a J-beta primer mix together with a sample-barcoded 5' primer, a second PCR was run for about 7 to 12 cycles. TCRdb re-derived calls from the 5' RACE reads in MiXCR, one entry per CDR3 protein. Here the sample spans about 1.8 million distinct CDR3 sequences, approximately 50% being singletons. The sample was blood. These receptors were obtained from a woman between 35 and 50 years old in good health.

Only a few counts were recorded for this clonotype. This rearrangement joins TRBV7-2 to TRBJ2-3; TRBD2 is a possible D gene (5 bases). Germline V gene lookup returns CDR1 SGHTA and CDR2 FQGNSA. V gave up 4 bases and J gave up 4 bases, with 15 bases separating them. The CDR3 loop spans 15 amino acids. DNA of the CDR3: TGTGCCAGCAGCTCAGGCCCCGGGATATCAGATACGCAGTATTTT. Translated, it gives CASSSGPGISDTQYF.

This clonotype was seen more than once but under ten times. The CDR3 nucleotides are TGCAGTGCTAGTTTTCGGGGCCACTTTGGCTACACCTTC. As protein: CSASFRGHFGYTF. The chain links TRBV20-1 to TRBJ1-2; D might be TRBD1 (5 bases). Germline V gene data show CDR1 as DFQATT and CDR2 as SNEGSKA (reference sequence). The CDR3 runs to 13 residues. V was cut by 3 bases and J by 7 bases, with 15 bases left in between.

This clonotype was counted at least ten times. The chain carries TRBV5-1 and TRBJ2-3; TRBD2 might be the D (5 bases). Germline V lookup: CDR1 SGHRS, CDR2 YFSETQ. Trimming took off 5 bases at V and 7 bases at J, with 11 bases between the two ends. This CDR3 spans 12 amino acids. The CDR3 loop is CASRDDYNTQYF. CDR3 DNA sequence: TGCGCCAGCAGGGATGACTATAATACGCAGTATTTT. Using reference TRBV5-1 and TRBJ2-3 for the parts outside the CDR3, the full variable domain is KAGVTQTPRYLIKTRGQQVTLSCSPISGHRSVSWYQQTPGQGLQFLFEYFSETQRNKGNFPGRFSGRQFSNSRSEMNVSTLELGDSALYLCASRDDYNTQYFGPGTRLTVL.